This passage covers 29 T cell receptor beta chains from one sample sequenced in a study of shared clonotypes between healthy human individuals. Only in-frame clones appear in the TCRdb table, and some are missing; sequencing was by immunoSEQ multiplex PCR. The profile shows some 1,100,000 clones, 70% to 80% of them singletons. Sequencing input: memory CD4+ T cells from PBMCs. Subset reported: CD45RA-negative fraction. These receptors all come from a man aged 18 to 30 in good health. Some clones in this sample may be carry-over from other donors' samples.

The chain employs TRBV2 and TRBJ2-3; D remains ambiguous. Germline loops: CDR1 SNHLY, CDR2 FYNNEI. The CDR3 totals 12 residues. V was pared by 7 bases and J by 3 bases, with 8 bases between. The CDR3 nucleotides are TGTGCCAGCACGCGGCAAACAGATACGCAGTATTTT. Protein sequence: CASTRQTDTQYF.

V and J are TRBV10-3 and TRBJ2-1; D perhaps matches TRBD1 (6 bases). From germline, CDR1 is ENHRY and CDR2 SYGVKD. V was shortened by 4 bases and J by 5 bases, with 12 bases between the two germline ends. The CDR3 is 14 residues long. CDR3 region: CAISVQGNHNEQFF. The CDR3 nucleotides read TGTGCCATCAGTGTGCAGGGGAATCACAATGAGCAGTTCTTC.

The chain links TRBV30 to TRBJ2-5; possible D gene TRBD2, 5 bases. Germline CDR1 is GTSNPN and CDR2 is SVGIG (reference sequence). The CDR3 is made up of 16 amino acids. Trimming pared 1 base from V and 5 bases from J, leaving 20 bases between. The CDR3 spells CAWSGYGPPRGETQYF. In DNA form, the CDR3 reads TGTGCCTGGAGTGGCTACGGTCCCCCCCGAGGGGAGACCCAGTACTTC. Drawing the rest from reference TRBV30 and TRBJ2-5, the complete variable domain is SQTIHQWPATLVQPVGSPLSLECTVEGTSNPNLYWYRQAAGRGLQLLFYSVGIGQISSEVPQNLSASRPQDRQFILSSKKLLLSDSGFYLCAWSGYGPPRGETQYFGPGTRLLVL.

This clone has more than one count but fewer than ten. This chain uses TRBV4-2 with TRBJ2-7, with a tentative D call TRBD2 (6 bases). V lost 4 bases and J 6 bases, leaving 10 bases between the germline ends. Germline values: CDR1 LGHNA, CDR2 YNFKEQ. The CDR3 runs 12 residues. DNA for the CDR3: TGTGCCAGCAGCCTCGAGGGAGGCGAGCAGTACTTC. Amino acids: CASSLEGGEQYF.

In the case of this clone: Other DNA sequences in the sample encode the same CDR3. The rearrangement joins TRBV28 to TRBJ2-5, with a weak D call TRBD1 (6 bases). Germline assignment: CDR1 MDHEN and CDR2 SYDVKM. The ends were cut back, 2 bases at V and 4 bases at J, with 11 bases in the middle. This CDR3 has 14 residues. The CDR3 DNA sequence: TGTGCCAGCAGTTTAGGGGGCGGAGGAGAGACCCAGTACTTC. Amino acids: CASSLGGGGETQYF.

Remarks on this clone: With only one base between it and a far larger clone, this is likely a read error. In the same sample, other DNA sequences code for this CDR3. The genes are TRBV14 and TRBJ2-3; D ambiguous. The CDR3 consists of 11 residues. Germline V gene data show CDR1 as SGHDN and CDR2 as FVKESK. V gave up 6 bases and J gave up 2 bases, with 3 bases separating them. The DNA of the CDR3 is TGTGCCAGCAGTCACACAGATACGCAGTATTTT. This gives the protein CASSHTDTQYF.

The chain carries TRBV7-8 and TRBJ2-5; D remains ambiguous. The V gene's germline CDR1 is SGHVS and CDR2 FQNEAQ. The CDR3 totals 12 residues. The V gene lost 5 bases and the J gene lost 5 bases, with 9 bases spanning the gap. In DNA form, the CDR3 reads TGTGCCAGCAGCGCAACTCAGGAGACCCAGTACTTC. Protein sequence: CASSATQETQYF. The whole variable domain, filled in from reference TRBV7-8 and TRBJ2-5, reads GAGVSQSPRYKVAKRGQDVALRCDPISGHVSLFWYQQALGQGPEFLTYFQNEAQLDKSGLPSDRFFAERPEGSVSTLKIQRTQQEDSAVYLCASSATQETQYFGPGTRLLVL.

This chain joins TRBV28 and TRBJ1-2, with 9 bases fitting TRBD1. Trimming at V came to 6 bases and at J to 5 bases, leaving 10 bases not matched to a gene. Germline loops: CDR1 MDHEN, CDR2 SYDVKM. The CDR3 extends over 15 amino acids. The CDR3 sequence: CASSRWTGERYGYTF. Here the CDR3 DNA reads TGTGCCAGCAGCAGATGGACAGGGGAGCGATATGGCTACACCTTC.

This clone was detected only once. The chain has TRBV6-1 and TRBJ2-6; D gene unclear. Germline lookup yields CDR1 MNHNS and CDR2 SASEGT. CDR3 length: 15 amino acids. The germline V and J ends were trimmed by 2 bases and 3 bases, with 8 bases remaining between them. For the CDR3, the DNA is TGTGCCAGCAGTGAACGAGCGTATGGGGCCAACGTCCTGACTTTC. It codes for CASSERAYGANVLTF.

This clone has just a few counts. The gene calls are TRBV5-1 and TRBJ2-7; 14 positions match TRBD2. With 0 bases clipped from V and 6 bases from J, the junction kept 8 bases outside the gene matches. The CDR3 extends over 17 amino acids. CDR1 is SGHRS and CDR2 is YFSETQ in the germline V gene. CDR3 in amino acids: CASSLVGLAGEMGEQYF. For the CDR3, the DNA is TGCGCCAGCAGCTTGGTGGGACTAGCGGGAGAGATGGGCGAGCAGTACTTC.

The V call is TRBV14, the J call TRBJ2-6, with TRBD1 matching over 8 bases. V was pared by 0 bases and J by 0 bases, with 4 bases of the junction left unmatched. The CDR3 is made up of 18 amino acids. CDR1 is SGHDN, CDR2 FVKESK, per germline. In nucleotides, the CDR3 is TGTGCCAGCAGCCAAGATCAGGGGGCTCCCTCTGGGGCCAACGTCCTGACTTTC. Translating it yields CASSQDQGAPSGANVLTF.

The chain couples TRBV2 to TRBJ2-5; 7 nucleotides agree with TRBD1. Per germline, CDR1 SNHLY and CDR2 FYNNEI. V lost 8 bases, J lost 2 bases, and 2 bases stayed unmatched. This CDR3 contains 12 residues. CDR3 region: CASGQVQETQYF. The CDR3 region has the DNA TGTGCCAGCGGACAGGTTCAAGAGACCCAGTACTTC. Full variable domain (rest looked up from reference TRBV2 and TRBJ2-5): EPEVTQTPSHQVTQMGQEVILRCVPISNHLYFYWYRQILGQKVEFLVSFYNNEISEKSEIFDDQFSVERPDGSNFTLKIRSTKLEDSAMYFCASGQVQETQYFGPGTRLLVL.

The chain links TRBV9 to TRBJ2-2; unclear D gene. V lost 0 bases to trimming and J lost 7 bases, with 7 bases between them. The germline V gene has CDR1 SGDLS and CDR2 YYNGEE. The CDR3 totals 13 residues. The CDR3 nucleotides read TGTGCCAGCAGCGTAGAATATATCGGGGAGCTGTTTTTT. Its translation is CASSVEYIGELFF.

The CDR3 protein is CASSDPNRQSQETQYF. The CDR3 bases are TGTGCCAGCAGCGACCCTAACCGACAGTCCCAAGAGACCCAGTACTTC. The V call is TRBV5-4, the J call TRBJ2-5, with a weak D call TRBD1 (5 bases). V lost 4 bases, J lost 1 base, and 17 bases lay in between. The CDR3 length is 16 residues. Germline V CDR1 and CDR2: SGHNT, YYREEE (reference sequence). Drawing the rest from reference TRBV5-4 and TRBJ2-5, the complete variable domain is ETGVTQSPTHLIKTRGQQVTLRCSSQSGHNTVSWYQQALGQGPQFIFQYYREEENGRGNFPPRFSGLQFPNYSSELNVNALELDDSALYLCASSDPNRQSQETQYFGPGTRLLVL.

This clone was seen just once. The rearrangement uses TRBV28 and TRBJ2-7; 9 bases are shared with TRBD2. The CDR3 length is 15 residues. From germline, CDR1 is MDHEN and CDR2 SYDVKM. The V segment lost 6 bases and the J segment 5 bases; nucleotides outside the gene matches: 11. For the CDR3, the DNA is TGTGCCAGCAGCACCGGGACTAGCATGACTAACGAGCAGTACTTC. This sequence encodes CASSTGTSMTNEQYF.

The V and J genes are TRBV2 and TRBJ2-1, with 9 bases fitting TRBD2. With V trimmed by 5 bases and J by 9 bases, 5 bases remained unmatched. CDR3 length equals 13 residues. The germline gives CDR1 SNHLY, CDR2 FYNNEI. The CDR3 bases are TGTGCCAGCAGTCCCGATAGCGGGGGTGAGCAGTTCTTC. Its translation is CASSPDSGGEQFF.

This chain joins TRBV18 and TRBJ2-1, with TRBD2 matching over 9 bases. From germline, CDR1 is KGHSH and CDR2 LQKENI. Trimming removed 8 bases from V and 6 bases from J; junction bases left unmatched: 8. The CDR3 has 14 residues. CDR3 nucleotides: TGTGCCAGCGTAGCTAGCGGGACTGGCAATGAGCAGTTCTTC. Amino acids: CASVASGTGNEQFF.

This clone appeared a single time. The chain uses TRBV28 and TRBJ2-5; tentative D call: TRBD2 (5 bases). Trimming took off 6 bases at V and 5 bases at J, with 25 bases between the two ends. The CDR3 sequence is 17 residues long. Germline CDR1 MDHEN, CDR2 SYDVKM. The CDR3 region is CASSPVSADQVWETQYF. Here the CDR3 DNA reads TGTGCCAGCAGCCCCGTCTCAGCGGACCAGGTATGGGAGACCCAGTACTTC.

The gene calls are TRBV6-1 and TRBJ1-4; 7 nucleotides agree with TRBD1. CDR3 length: 13 residues. Germline values: CDR1 MNHNS, CDR2 SASEGT. The junction had 8 bases not matched to a gene; V was cut back by 10 bases and J by 6 bases. The CDR3 DNA is TGTGCCACCCATAGGGGGCCCCATGAAAAACTGTTTTTT. The encoded protein is CATHRGPHEKLFF.

The chain is built from TRBV7-3 and TRBJ2-2, with 7 positions matching TRBD2. Trimming at V came to 5 bases and at J to 2 bases, leaving 8 bases not matched to a gene. From germline, CDR1 is SGHTA and CDR2 FQGTGA. This CDR3 is built from 16 residues. CDR3 DNA: TGTGCCAGCAGCCGTGATAGCGGGCCTAACACCGGGGAGCTGTTTTTT. It yields the protein CASSRDSGPNTGELFF.

The V and J genes are TRBV7-9 and TRBJ2-7; a weak D match, TRBD1 (6 bases). With 4 bases removed from V and 0 bases from J, the gap between germline ends came to 13 bases. CDR3 length: 15 residues. Germline assignment: CDR1 SEHNR and CDR2 FQNEAQ (reference sequence). CDR3 sequence: CASSSLKGGSYEQYF. The CDR3 region has the DNA TGTGCCAGCAGCTCCCTTAAAGGGGGCTCCTACGAGCAGTACTTC.

The chain joins TRBV6-6 to TRBJ1-3; 9 bases agree with TRBD1. CDR1 MNHNY and CDR2 SVGAGI come from the germline V gene (reference sequence). With 5 bases clipped from V and 4 bases from J, the junction kept 9 bases outside the gene matches. The CDR3 is 16 residues long. The CDR3 DNA reads TGTGCCAGCAGTACAGACAGGGGGGGTAGAGGAAACACCATATATTTT. Its protein product is CASSTDRGGRGNTIYF.

The chain recombines TRBV30 with TRBJ1-4; D uncertain. The CDR3 length is 14 residues. Germline-derived CDR1 and CDR2 are GTSNPN and SVGIG (reference sequence). The germline V and J ends were trimmed by 6 bases and 8 bases, with 19 bases remaining between them. The CDR3 coding sequence is TGTGCCTGCACCTCATCAAGCCTCGGGGAAAAACTGTTTTTT. Encoded protein: CACTSSSLGEKLFF.

This clone has more than one count but fewer than ten. V gene TRBV19 combines with J gene TRBJ1-5, with 9 bases that match TRBD1. The V gene end was trimmed by 8 bases and the J gene end by 3 bases; junction bases not matched to a gene: 5. CDR1 and CDR2 from the germline V gene are LNHDA and SQIVND (reference sequence). The length of the CDR3 is 14 residues. The CDR3 region is CASCGQGHNQPQHF. Written as DNA, the CDR3 is TGTGCCAGTTGCGGACAGGGGCACAATCAGCCCCAGCATTTT.

This clone was seen a single time. The chain is built from TRBV29-1 and TRBJ1-1; the match to TRBD1 covers 7 bases. V was clipped by 6 bases and J by 3 bases; unmatched bases: 7. CDR1 and CDR2 from the germline V gene are SQVTM and ANQGSEA. This CDR3 spans 13 amino acids. The CDR3 DNA reads TGCAGCGTCGCTTACAGGGGAGACACTGAAGCTTTCTTT. Protein product: CSVAYRGDTEAFF.

The chain employs TRBV4-3 and TRBJ2-7, with D perhaps TRBD2 (6 bases). Trimming cost V 0 bases and J 4 bases, with 16 bases left between them. This CDR3 is 16 amino acids long. CDR1 is LGHNA and CDR2 is YSLEER in the germline V gene. CDR3 residues: CASSQELSNGGYEQYF. CDR3 DNA: TGCGCCAGCAGCCAAGAGCTTTCCAACGGGGGATACGAGCAGTACTTC.

The DNA of the CDR3 is TGTGCCAGCAGCGACCTGCGGGGGTCGGATACGCAGTATTTT. Protein: CASSDLRGSDTQYF. The chain combines TRBV7-2 with TRBJ2-3; 7 bases map to TRBD2. After removal of 5 bases from V and 6 bases from J, the junction contained 8 bases not matched to a gene. Germline CDR1 is SGHTA and CDR2 is FQGNSA. The CDR3 contains 14 residues.

The chain has TRBV19 and TRBJ1-4; 9 bases are a match to TRBD1. V gave up 4 bases and J gave up 0 bases; unmatched junction bases: 3. CDR1 LNHDA and CDR2 SQIVND come from the germline V gene (reference sequence). This CDR3 has 16 residues. CDR3 in amino acids: CASSNGQGTTNEKLFF. DNA for the CDR3: TGTGCCAGTAGTAACGGACAGGGGACAACTAATGAAAAACTGTTTTTT.

The chain joins TRBV7-9 to TRBJ1-3; 9 positions agree with TRBD1. V shed 5 bases and J 0 bases; nucleotides not matched to a gene: 8. The CDR3 is made up of 17 amino acids. From germline, CDR1 is SEHNR and CDR2 FQNEAQ (reference sequence). The CDR3 here is CASSVDRGFSSGNTIYF. CDR3 nucleotides: TGTGCCAGCAGCGTCGACAGGGGGTTCTCCTCTGGAAACACCATATATTTT.